The sequence of this T cell receptor (beta chain) was determined in a study of T cell responses to AZD1222 COVID-19 vaccine. V shed 5 bases and J shed 3 bases, with 8 bases lying between them. The germline gives CDR1 MNHEY, CDR2 SVGAGI. The CDR3 runs to 12 residues. This table comes from immunoSEQ multiplex PCR, and its TCRdb copy is limited to in-frame clones, with some not included. The sample contains about 200,000 clones, approximately 86% of which appear only once. Sequenced here: peripheral blood, sampled on day 0 of AZD1222 vaccination. The sequence derives from an adult in good health. V is TRBV6-5 and J is TRBJ2-7, with D hard to call. Here the CDR3 reads CASSPSGYEQYF. In nucleotides, the CDR3 is TGTGCCAGCAGTCCCTCAGGCTACGAGCAGTACTTC.